The clone carrying this TCR beta chain was detected only a few times. What it recognizes is unknown. The sample belongs to a study of cytomegalovirus exposure and HLA in healthy donors. Use of 60 Vbeta and 13 Jbeta primers characterized the PCR. In the source study's methods: About 11 million of tens of millions of unique TCR beta chains were shared, per a later count. Sequencing used immunoSEQ multiplex PCR; TCRdb keeps in-frame clones, though not all of them. V and J calls and clone size are as listed in that table; D and trimming were resolved from the DNA. The profile shows tens of thousands of clones, about 80% of them singletons. Study-wide findings and caveats: Analysis was performed later, and it showed HLA-associated TCR beta chains to be more clonally expanded than equally common others. In a later analysis, a missense DCLRE1C variant was linked to TCR beta V- and J-gene trimming.

CDR3 length equals 16 residues. Trimming cost V 6 bases and J 6 bases; bases outside gene matches: 15. Germline lookup yields CDR1 SGHAT and CDR2 FQNNGV. Sequencing used PBMCs. The chain combines TRBV11-2 with TRBJ2-3; TRBD2 matches at 7 bases. The receptor was derived from a man aged 50 or older in good health and CMV-seronegative. CDR3 protein: CASRSLKRGRGDTQYF. The CDR3, as DNA: TGTGCCAGCAGATCCCTGAAGCGGGGACGGGGCGATACGCAGTATTTT.